The subject of this entry is one TCR beta chain. The antigen is not known. In the original analysis: ImmunoSEQ only sent back junction sequences with no quality scores, so filtering was done differently. TCRdb's table, derived via immunoSEQ multiplex PCR, lists solely in-frame clones and lacks some. Clone size and V and J calls were adopted from that table, with D and trimming inferred from the DNA. The sample shows around 700,000 clones, around four fifths of them seen only once. Healthy HIV-negative adults with no recent acute infections or vaccinations were recruited as donors. Each sample came from a Caucasian adult donor living in Nashville, Tennessee. These data belong to a study of shared clonotypes between healthy human individuals. Germline V CDR1 and CDR2: SGHRS, YFSETQ. The CDR3 contains 14 residues. V trimming: 5 bases; J trimming: 1 base; junction bases outside the gene matches: 4. The study, taken as a whole, reports: Generation probabilities were higher for clonotypes shared across all four sorted-subset donors than for unshared ones.

The genes are TRBV5-1 and TRBJ2-5; TRBD2 matches at 8 bases. The source is a woman aged 25 to 45 in good health. Sequenced: memory CD4+ T cells sorted from blood. The subset: CD45RA-negative fraction. This chain's CDR3 is CASSFGRAQETQYF. CDR3 coding DNA: TGCGCCAGCAGTTTCGGGAGGGCCCAAGAGACCCAGTACTTC.